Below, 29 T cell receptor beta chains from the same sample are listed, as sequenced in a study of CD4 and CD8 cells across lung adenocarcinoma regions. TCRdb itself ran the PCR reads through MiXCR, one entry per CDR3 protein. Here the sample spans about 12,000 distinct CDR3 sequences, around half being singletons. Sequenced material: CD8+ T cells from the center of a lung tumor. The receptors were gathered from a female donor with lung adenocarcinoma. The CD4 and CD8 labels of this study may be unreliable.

The chain's CDR3 is CASSSGLAGVRETQYF. The CDR3 coding sequence is TGTGCCAGCAGCTCGGGACTAGCGGGAGTGAGGGAGACCCAGTACTTC. The chain has TRBV7-6 and TRBJ2-5, with 14 bases lining up with TRBD2. The germline V gene has CDR1 SGHVS and CDR2 FNYEAQ. This CDR3 is 16 amino acids long. The V and J ends lost 4 bases and 5 bases, in that order; junction bases with no gene match: 6.

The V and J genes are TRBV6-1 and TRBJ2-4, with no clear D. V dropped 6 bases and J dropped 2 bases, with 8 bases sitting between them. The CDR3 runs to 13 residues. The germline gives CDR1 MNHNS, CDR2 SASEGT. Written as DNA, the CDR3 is TGTGCCAGCAGCCGTTTGCCCAAAAACATTCAGTACTTC. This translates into CASSRLPKNIQYF.

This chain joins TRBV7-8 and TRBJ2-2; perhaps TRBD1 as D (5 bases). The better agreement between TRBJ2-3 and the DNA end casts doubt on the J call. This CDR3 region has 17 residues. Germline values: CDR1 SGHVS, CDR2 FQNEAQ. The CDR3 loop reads CASSLEIRTSVTGKQYF. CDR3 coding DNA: TGTGCCAGCAGCCTAGAAATCCGGACAAGCGTCACCGGTAAGCAGTATTTT.

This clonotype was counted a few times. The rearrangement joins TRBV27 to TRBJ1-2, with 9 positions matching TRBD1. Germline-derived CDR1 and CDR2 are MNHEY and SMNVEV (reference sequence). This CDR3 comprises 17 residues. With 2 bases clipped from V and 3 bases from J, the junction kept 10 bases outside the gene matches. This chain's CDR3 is CASSLRPTGTGHYGYTF. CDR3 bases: TGTGCCAGCAGTTTAAGGCCGACCGGGACAGGGCACTATGGCTACACCTTC.

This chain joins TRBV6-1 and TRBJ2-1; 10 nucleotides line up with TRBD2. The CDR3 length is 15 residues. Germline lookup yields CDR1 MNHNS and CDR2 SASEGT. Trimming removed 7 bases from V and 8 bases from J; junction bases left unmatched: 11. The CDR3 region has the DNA TGTGCCAGCAAAAGCGGGAGGGCCAATTATTATGAGCAGTTCTTC. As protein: CASKSGRANYYEQFF.

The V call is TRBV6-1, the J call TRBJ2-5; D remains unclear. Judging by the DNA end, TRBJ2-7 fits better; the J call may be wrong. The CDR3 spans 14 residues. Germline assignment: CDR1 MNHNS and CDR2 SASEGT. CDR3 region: CASSDTYIYSEQYF. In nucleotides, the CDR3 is TGTGCCAGCAGTGATACGTACATTTATTCCGAGCAGTACTTC.

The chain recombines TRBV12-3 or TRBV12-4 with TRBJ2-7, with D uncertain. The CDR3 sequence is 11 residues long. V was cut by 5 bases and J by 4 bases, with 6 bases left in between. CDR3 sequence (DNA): TGTGCCAGCAGTCCAAATTACGAGCAGTACTTC. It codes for CASSPNYEQYF.

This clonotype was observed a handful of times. The CDR3 here is CASSLDSGSRGEQFF. DNA of the CDR3: TGTGCCAGCAGCTTAGATAGCGGGAGTAGGGGGGAGCAGTTCTTC. The chain is built from TRBV7-2 and TRBJ2-1, with 9 positions matching TRBD2. The CDR3 runs to 15 residues. The trim removed 1 base at V and 10 bases at J, leaving 8 bases unmatched. In germline, CDR1 is SGHTA, CDR2 FQGNSA.

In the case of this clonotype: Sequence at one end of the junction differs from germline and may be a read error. In nucleotides, the CDR3 is TGTGCCAGCAGCGTTGTTTCCTCAAATGCGCAGTTCTTT. This gives the protein CASSVVSSNAQFF. This sequence joins TRBV7-2 and TRBJ2-1; D gene uncertain. The CDR3 runs to 13 residues. The germline CDR1 and CDR2 sequences are SGHTA and FQGNSA.

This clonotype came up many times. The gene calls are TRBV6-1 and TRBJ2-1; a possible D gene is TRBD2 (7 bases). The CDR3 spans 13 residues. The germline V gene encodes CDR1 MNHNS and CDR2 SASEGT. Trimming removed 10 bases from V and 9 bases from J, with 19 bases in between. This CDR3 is CATSDRGATEQFF. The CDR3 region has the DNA TGTGCCACATCCGATCGGGGGGCGACTGAGCAGTTCTTC.

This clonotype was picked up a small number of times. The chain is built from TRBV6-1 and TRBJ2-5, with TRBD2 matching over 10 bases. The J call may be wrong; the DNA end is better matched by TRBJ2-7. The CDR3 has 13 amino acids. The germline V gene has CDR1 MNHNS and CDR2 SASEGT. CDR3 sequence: CASTKREGYEQYF. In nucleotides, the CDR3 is TGTGCCAGCACTAAGCGGGAGGGCTACGAGCAGTACTTC.

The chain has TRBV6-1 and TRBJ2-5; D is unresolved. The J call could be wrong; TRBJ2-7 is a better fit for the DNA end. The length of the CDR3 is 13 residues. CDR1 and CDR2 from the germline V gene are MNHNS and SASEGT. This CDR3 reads CALLRTGTYEQYF. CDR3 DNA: TGTGCTTTACTACGGACGGGTACCTACGAGCAGTACTTC.

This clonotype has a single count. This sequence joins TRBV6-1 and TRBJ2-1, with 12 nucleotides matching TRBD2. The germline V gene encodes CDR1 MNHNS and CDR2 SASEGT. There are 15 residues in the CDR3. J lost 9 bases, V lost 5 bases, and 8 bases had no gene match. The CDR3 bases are TGTGCCAGCAGTCCGACTAGCGGGAGTACTACTGAGCAGTTCTTC. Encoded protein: CASSPTSGSTTEQFF.

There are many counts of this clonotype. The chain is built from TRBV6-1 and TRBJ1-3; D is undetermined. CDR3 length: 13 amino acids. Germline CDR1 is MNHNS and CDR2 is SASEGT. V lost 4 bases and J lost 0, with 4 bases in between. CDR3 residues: CASSGLSGNTIYF. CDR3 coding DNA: TGTGCCAGCAGTGGCCTCTCTGGAAACACCATATATTTT.

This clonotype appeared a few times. DNA for the CDR3: TGTGCCAGCAGCTTAGCGCCGGGGAGCACAGATACGCAGTATTTT. Encoded protein: CASSLAPGSTDTQYF. This chain links TRBV7-6 with TRBJ2-3, with D perhaps matching TRBD2 (5 bases). Trimming stripped 0 bases from V and 0 bases from J, with 7 bases between. The CDR3 has 15 residues. The germline CDR1 and CDR2 sequences are SGHVS and FNYEAQ.

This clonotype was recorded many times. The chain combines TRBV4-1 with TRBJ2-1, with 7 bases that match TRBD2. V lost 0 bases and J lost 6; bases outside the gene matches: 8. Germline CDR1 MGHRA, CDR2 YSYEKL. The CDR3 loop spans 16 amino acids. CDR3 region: CASSQEGGGYGNEQFF. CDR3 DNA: TGCGCCAGCAGCCAAGAGGGCGGGGGTTACGGCAATGAGCAGTTCTTC.

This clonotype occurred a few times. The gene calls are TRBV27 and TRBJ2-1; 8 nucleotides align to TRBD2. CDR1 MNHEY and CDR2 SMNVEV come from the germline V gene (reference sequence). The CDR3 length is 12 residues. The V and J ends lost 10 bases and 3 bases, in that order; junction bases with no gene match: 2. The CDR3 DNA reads TGTGCCACGGGACTAGACTACAATGAGCAGTTCTTC. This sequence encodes CATGLDYNEQFF.

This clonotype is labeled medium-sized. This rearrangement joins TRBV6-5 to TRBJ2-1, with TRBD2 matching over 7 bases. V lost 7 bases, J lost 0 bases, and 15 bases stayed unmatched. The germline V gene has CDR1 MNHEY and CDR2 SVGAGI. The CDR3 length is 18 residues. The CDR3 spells CASIPGGGPISSYNEQFF. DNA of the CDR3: TGTGCCAGCATCCCTGGGGGGGGACCTATTAGCTCCTACAATGAGCAGTTCTTC.

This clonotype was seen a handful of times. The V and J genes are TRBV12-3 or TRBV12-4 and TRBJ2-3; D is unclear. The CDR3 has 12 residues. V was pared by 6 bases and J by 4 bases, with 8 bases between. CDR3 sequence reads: CASSPFPDTQYF. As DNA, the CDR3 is TGTGCCAGCAGCCCTTTCCCAGATACGCAGTATTTT.

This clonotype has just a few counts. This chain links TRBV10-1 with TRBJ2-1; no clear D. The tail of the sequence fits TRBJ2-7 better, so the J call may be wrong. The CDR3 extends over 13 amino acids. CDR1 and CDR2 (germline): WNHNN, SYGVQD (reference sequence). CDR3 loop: CASSEGGDYEQYF. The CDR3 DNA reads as TGCGCCAGCAGTGAAGGTGGGGACTACGAGCAGTACTTC.

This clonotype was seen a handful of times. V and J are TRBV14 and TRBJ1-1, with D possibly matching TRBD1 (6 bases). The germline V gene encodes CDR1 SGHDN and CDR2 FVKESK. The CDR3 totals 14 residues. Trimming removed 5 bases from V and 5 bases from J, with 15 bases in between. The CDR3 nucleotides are TGTGCCAGCAGCAAACAGGGTCAGAGGACTGAAGCTTTCTTT. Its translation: CASSKQGQRTEAFF.

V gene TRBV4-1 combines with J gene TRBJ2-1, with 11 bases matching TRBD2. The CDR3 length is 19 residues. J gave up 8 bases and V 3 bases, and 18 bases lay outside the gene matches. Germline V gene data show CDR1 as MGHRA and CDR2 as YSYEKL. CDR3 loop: CASSHPTSGSPRGVDEQFF. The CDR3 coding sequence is TGCGCCAGCAGCCACCCAACTAGCGGGAGCCCCCGGGGGGTGGATGAGCAGTTCTTC.

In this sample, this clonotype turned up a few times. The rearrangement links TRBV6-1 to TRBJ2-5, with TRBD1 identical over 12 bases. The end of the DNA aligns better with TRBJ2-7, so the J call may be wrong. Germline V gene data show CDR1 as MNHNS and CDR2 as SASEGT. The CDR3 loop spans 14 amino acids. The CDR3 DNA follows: TGTGCCAGCAACAGGGACAGGGGGCGGTACGAGCAGTACTTC. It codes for CASNRDRGRYEQYF.

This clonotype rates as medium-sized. CDR3 nucleotides: TGTGCCAGCAGGAGGACGTCGGGTTCGAAACAAGAGACCCAGTACTTC. Its protein product is CASRRTSGSKQETQYF. This chain uses TRBV12-3 or TRBV12-4 with TRBJ2-5; D uncertain. Between the trimmed V and J ends, which lost 6 bases and 2 bases, there was a span of 19 bases. The CDR3 contains 16 residues.

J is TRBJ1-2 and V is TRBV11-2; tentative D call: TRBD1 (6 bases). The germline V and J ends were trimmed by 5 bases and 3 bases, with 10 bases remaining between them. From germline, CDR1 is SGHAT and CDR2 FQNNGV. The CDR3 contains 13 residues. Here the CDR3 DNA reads TGTGCCAGCAGCCGGAACAGGGACTATGGCTACACCTTC. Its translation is CASSRNRDYGYTF.

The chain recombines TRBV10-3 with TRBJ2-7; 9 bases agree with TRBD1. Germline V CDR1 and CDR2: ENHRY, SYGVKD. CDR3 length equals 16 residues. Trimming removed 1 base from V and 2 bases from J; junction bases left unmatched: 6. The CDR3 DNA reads TGTGCCATCAGTGAGTTTGGACAGGGGACAACCTACGAGCAGTACTTC. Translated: CAISEFGQGTTYEQYF.

This chain's CDR3 is CASSSRSWEDGYTF. The CDR3, as DNA: TGTGCCAGCAGTTCCCGGTCGTGGGAGGATGGCTACACCTTC. V and J are TRBV12-3 or TRBV12-4 and TRBJ1-2; D gene unclear. V lost 4 bases and J 6 bases, leaving 15 bases between the germline ends. The CDR3 spans 14 residues.

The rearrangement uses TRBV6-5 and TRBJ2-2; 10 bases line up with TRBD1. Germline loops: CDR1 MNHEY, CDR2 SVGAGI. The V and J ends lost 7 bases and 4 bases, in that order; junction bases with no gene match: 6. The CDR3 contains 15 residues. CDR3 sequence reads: CASIIRDRGTGELFF. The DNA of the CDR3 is TGTGCCAGCATTATCCGGGACAGGGGCACCGGGGAGCTGTTTTTT.

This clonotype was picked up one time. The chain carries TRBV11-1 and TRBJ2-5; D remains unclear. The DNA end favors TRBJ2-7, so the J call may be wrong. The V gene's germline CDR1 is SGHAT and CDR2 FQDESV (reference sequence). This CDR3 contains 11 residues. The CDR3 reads CASSSNYEQYF. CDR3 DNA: TGTGCCAGCAGTTCAAATTACGAGCAGTACTTC.